What follows is one T cell receptor (beta chain) and its context. Antigen unknown. The method was immunoSEQ multiplex PCR; TCRdb's version includes in-frame clones alone and lacks a portion of them. The sample lists approximately 34,000 clones, 87% occurring once. Germline trimming cut 3 bases from V and 3 bases from J; bases unmatched to any gene: 8. Germline CDR1 is GTSNPN and CDR2 is SVGIG (reference sequence). CDR3 length equals 15 residues. This sample is drawn from a study of T cells in localized non-small cell lung cancer. Findings and caveats of the study: Analysis by sequencing included only one tumor region, so heterogeneity remains possible. Appearances in adjacent lung were noted for a median approximately 61 of the top 100 tumor clones. In the blood, greater T cell density corresponded to longer overall survival. Uninvolved adjacent lung showed the highest T cell clonality, exceeding tumor.

The sequence derives from a woman aged 35-70 years with stage I lung adenocarcinoma. V and J are TRBV30 and TRBJ2-3, with 8 bases lining up with TRBD2. The material was peripheral blood, obtained before any cancer treatment. The CDR3 is CAWSGGALPTDTQYF. DNA for the CDR3: TGTGCCTGGAGCGGGGGGGCACTACCGACAGATACGCAGTATTTT.